Given below is one T cell receptor beta chain in context. As yet, its antigen is unknown. Measured with immunoSEQ multiplex PCR; TCRdb has only the in-frame clones, and not every one. The table includes fewer than 35,000 clones, roughly 69% detected once. This entry belongs to a study of cytotoxic CD8 clonotypes in ibrutinib-treated CLL. Study details: Investigators collected response samples after a median roughly 12 months of treatment, range 6 to 36. Whole-study findings and limits: Collection times varied between progressing and sustained-remission patients. Clonality rose at ibrutinib response, held steady in sustained remission, and fell toward baseline at progression.

Germline CDR1 is MNHEY and CDR2 is SMNVEV (reference sequence). V was clipped by 3 bases and J by 2 bases, with 10 bases between them. The CDR3 runs 14 residues. The V and J genes are TRBV27 and TRBJ1-2; D perhaps matches TRBD1 (6 bases). The source was PBMCs, collected after 24 months of ibrutinib treatment. The clonotype was recovered from a human donor with chronic lymphocytic leukemia. CDR3 in amino acids: CASSFGGWNYGYTF. In DNA form, the CDR3 reads TGTGCCAGCAGTTTCGGGGGCTGGAACTATGGCTACACCTTC.